The 16 T cell receptor beta chains listed next were all sequenced from one sample in a study of blood T cells in healthy people across ages. A second PCR, run for about 7 to 11 cycles, used a sample-barcoded 5' primer plus a J-beta primer mix. TCRdb redid the calling of the 5' RACE reads with MiXCR, one entry per CDR3 protein. The profile covers about 1 million distinct CDR3 sequences, with around 25% appearing a single time and about 0.72% taken by the ten largest. This sample also appeared in a second study, on T cells of mothers and their children.

The sample comprised blood. Source of these receptors: a girl under 10 years old in good health.

The V gene is TRBV12-3 or TRBV12-4, the J gene TRBJ2-7; TRBD1 is a possible D gene (6 bases). Trimming removed 4 bases from V and 6 bases from J, with 13 bases in between. CDR3 length: 13 residues. CDR3 nucleotide sequence: TGTGCCAGCAGTTACCAACAGGGTGGCGAGCAGTACTTC. As protein: CASSYQQGGEQYF.

This rearrangement joins TRBV20-1 to TRBJ2-1; 10 bases match TRBD2. The junction had 5 bases not matched to a gene; V was cut back by 6 bases and J by 6 bases. Germline V gene sequence: CDR1 DFQATT, CDR2 SNEGSKA (reference sequence). This CDR3 has 13 amino acids. The CDR3 DNA reads as TGCAGTGCGGAAAGCGGGAGGGCCAATGAGCAGTTCTTC. Amino acid sequence: CSAESGRANEQFF.

This clonotype was recorded a few times. The V gene is TRBV7-2, the J gene TRBJ2-5; D not resolved. Per germline, CDR1 SGHTA and CDR2 FQGNSA. Trimming stripped 5 bases from V and 6 bases from J, with 19 bases between. CDR3 length: 15 amino acids. The DNA of the CDR3 is TGTGCCAGCAGCCCGCCGAAAAGCGCGAGTAAGACCCAGTACTTC. Translated, it gives CASSPPKSASKTQYF.

The sample holds a few counts of this clonotype. The chain joins TRBV29-1 to TRBJ2-3; 8 bases agree with TRBD2. This CDR3 spans 13 amino acids. Germline lookup yields CDR1 SQVTM and CDR2 ANQGSEA. In DNA, the CDR3 is TGCAGTTGGGTGACTAGCGTCGCAGATACGCAGTATTTT. Protein product: CSWVTSVADTQYF.

The CDR3 DNA sequence: TGTGCCAGCAGCTTGGTGTCCAGGGCGGGTAACACTGAAGCTTTCTTT. Protein product: CASSLVSRAGNTEAFF. The chain couples TRBV5-5 to TRBJ1-1; TRBD1 is a possible D gene (5 bases). The ends were cut back, 0 bases at V and 2 bases at J, with 14 bases in the middle. Germline CDR1 is SGHKS and CDR2 is YYEKEE (reference sequence). The CDR3 has 16 residues.

This clonotype was detected a few times. The gene calls are TRBV18 and TRBJ1-1; weak D call: TRBD1 (6 bases). In germline, CDR1 is KGHSH, CDR2 LQKENI. The CDR3 has 14 amino acids. Trimming took 3 bases from V and 4 from J, leaving 12 bases between them. The DNA for the CDR3 is TGTGCCAGCTCACCCGACCAGGGGATCACTGAAGCTTTCTTT. This translates into CASSPDQGITEAFF.

In its sample, this clonotype was seen a few times. The chain joins TRBV20-1 to TRBJ2-1, with 15 bases aligning to TRBD2. In germline, CDR1 is DFQATT, CDR2 SNEGSKA (reference sequence). Trimming at V came to 6 bases and at J to 2 bases, leaving 8 bases not matched to a gene. This CDR3 comprises 17 residues. The CDR3 reads CSALGLAGGQTYNEQFF. In DNA form, the CDR3 reads TGCAGTGCGCTAGGACTAGCGGGGGGGCAGACCTACAATGAGCAGTTCTTC.

A few counts support this clonotype. The rearrangement uses TRBV19 and TRBJ1-2, with a possible D match to TRBD1 (6 bases). With 5 bases removed from V and 3 bases from J, the gap between germline ends came to 13 bases. The length of the CDR3 is 14 residues. Germline V gene lookup returns CDR1 LNHDA and CDR2 SQIVND (reference sequence). The CDR3 reads CASSPGGGDYGYTF. CDR3 sequence (DNA): TGTGCCAGTAGTCCGGGGGGCGGTGACTATGGCTACACCTTC.

The rearrangement links TRBV29-1 to TRBJ1-2; 9 nucleotides line up with TRBD1. V was clipped by 2 bases and J by 5 bases; unmatched bases: 18. Germline V CDR1 and CDR2: SQVTM, ANQGSEA. This CDR3 spans 18 amino acids. CDR3 DNA sequence: TGCAGCGTTGAATTTTTTGGACAGGGGCATTTTGAACGGTATGGCTACACCTTC. It encodes CSVEFFGQGHFERYGYTF.

V gene TRBV12-3 or TRBV12-4 combines with J gene TRBJ2-1; D gene uncertain. The CDR3 is 17 residues long. Trimming cost V 8 bases and J 0 bases, with 20 bases left between them. The DNA for the CDR3 is TGTGCCAGCCGCCCTTTTACGACGGTGAGCTCCTACAATGAGCAGTTCTTC. This translates into CASRPFTTVSSYNEQFF.

The V and J genes are TRBV18 and TRBJ1-5; 7 nucleotides align to TRBD1. J gave up 5 bases and V 8 bases, and 3 bases lay outside the gene matches. The CDR3 has 12 residues. CDR1 is KGHSH, CDR2 LQKENI, per germline. In DNA form, the CDR3 reads TGTGCCAGCCAGGGGGGGGATCAGCCCCAGCATTTT. Translated: CASQGGDQPQHF. Full variable domain (rest looked up from reference TRBV18 and TRBJ1-5): NAGVMQNPRHLVRRRGQEARLRCSPMKGHSHVYWYRQLPEEGLKFMVYLQKENIIDESGMPKERFSAEFPKEGPSILRIQQVVRGDSAAYFCASQGGDQPQHFGDGTRLSIL.

The J gene is TRBJ2-7, the V gene TRBV29-1; either TRBD1 or TRBD2 may supply D (5 bases each). CDR3 length equals 15 residues. The germline V gene encodes CDR1 SQVTM and CDR2 ANQGSEA. V lost 2 bases, J lost 2 bases, and 16 bases lay in between. The CDR3 DNA is TGCAGCGTTGAATGGGGGAGCAGCTCCACCTACGAGCAGTACTTC. Translating gives CSVEWGSSSTYEQYF.

This clonotype was counted only a few times. The rearrangement uses TRBV6-4 and TRBJ2-1, with D unclear. V lost 4 bases, J lost 4 bases, and 14 bases lay in between. Germline CDR1 is MRHNA and CDR2 is SNTAGT. This CDR3 spans 15 amino acids. The CDR3 here is CASSVVDAPYNEQFF. CDR3 nucleotides: TGTGCCAGCAGTGTGGTAGACGCCCCGTACAATGAGCAGTTCTTC.

In DNA, the CDR3 is TGTGCCAGCAGCCAAGATCTTTCGAGCCCCATCAAGTTCTTC. As protein: CASSQDLSSPIKFF. The chain couples TRBV14 to TRBJ2-1; D unresolved. The V gene's germline CDR1 is SGHDN and CDR2 FVKESK. V was cut by 0 bases and J by 14 bases, with 17 bases left in between. The CDR3 is 14 residues long.

This clonotype has a handful of counts. The chain recombines TRBV25-1 with TRBJ2-7; a possible D gene is TRBD1 (7 bases). Between the trimmed V and J ends, which lost 2 bases and 4 bases, there was a span of 15 bases. This CDR3 comprises 15 residues. CDR1 MGHDK and CDR2 SYGVNS come from the germline V gene. Here the CDR3 DNA reads TGTGCCAGCAGTGAACCCCGGGACAGCGGGTACGAGCAGTACTTC. This encodes CASSEPRDSGYEQYF.

This chain joins TRBV5-6 and TRBJ1-2; D gene ambiguous. Germline values: CDR1 SGHDT, CDR2 YYEEEE. The V end lost 2 bases, the J end lost 1 base, and 12 bases lay between the germline ends. This CDR3 contains 15 residues. CDR3 nucleotide sequence: TGTGCCAGCAGCTTCTCCTCACTCCTTAACTATGGCTACACCTTC. It is translated as CASSFSSLLNYGYTF.